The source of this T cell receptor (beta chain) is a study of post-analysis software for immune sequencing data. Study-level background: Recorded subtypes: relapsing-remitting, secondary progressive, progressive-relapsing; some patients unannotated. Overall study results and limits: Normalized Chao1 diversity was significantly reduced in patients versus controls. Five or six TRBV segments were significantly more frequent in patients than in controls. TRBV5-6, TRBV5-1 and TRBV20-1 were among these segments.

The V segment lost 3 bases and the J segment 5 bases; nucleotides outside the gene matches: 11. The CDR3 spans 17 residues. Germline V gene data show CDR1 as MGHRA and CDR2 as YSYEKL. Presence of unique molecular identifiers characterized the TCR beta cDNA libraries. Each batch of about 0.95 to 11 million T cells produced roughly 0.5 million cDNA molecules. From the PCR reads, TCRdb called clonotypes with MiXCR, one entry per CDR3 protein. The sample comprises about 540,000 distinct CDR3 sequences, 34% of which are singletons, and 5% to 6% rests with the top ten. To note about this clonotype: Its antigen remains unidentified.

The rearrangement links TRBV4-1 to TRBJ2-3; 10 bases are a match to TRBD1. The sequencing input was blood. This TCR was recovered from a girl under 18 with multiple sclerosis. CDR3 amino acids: CASSHRRQGAEGDTQYF. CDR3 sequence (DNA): TGCGCCAGCAGCCACCGTAGACAGGGGGCGGAAGGAGATACGCAGTATTTT.